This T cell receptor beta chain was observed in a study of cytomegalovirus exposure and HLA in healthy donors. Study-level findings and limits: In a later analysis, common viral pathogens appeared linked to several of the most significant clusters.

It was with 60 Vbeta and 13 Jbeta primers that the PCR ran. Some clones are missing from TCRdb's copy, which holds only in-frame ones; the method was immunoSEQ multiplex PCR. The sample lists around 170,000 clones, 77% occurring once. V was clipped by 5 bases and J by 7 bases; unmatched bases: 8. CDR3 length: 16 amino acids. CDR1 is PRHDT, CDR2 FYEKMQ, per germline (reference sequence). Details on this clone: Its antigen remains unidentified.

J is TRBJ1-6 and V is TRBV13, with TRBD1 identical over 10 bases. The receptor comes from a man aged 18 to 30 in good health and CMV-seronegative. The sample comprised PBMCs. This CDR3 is CASSLATGGYNSPLHF. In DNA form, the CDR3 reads TGTGCCAGCAGCCTCGCGACAGGGGGCTACAATTCACCCCTCCACTTT.